This T cell receptor (beta chain) was retrieved from a study of control samples from healthy donors and cancer patients (dated by TCRdb to about 2020). From the cysteine through the phenylalanine, the CDR3 covers 14 amino acids. The retained sequence is limited to the CDR3, 42 bases, with the frame set at the first base. Trimmed from V: 4 bases; trimmed from J: 6 bases; junction bases lacking a gene match: 6. According to the germline V gene, CDR1 reads KGHSH and CDR2 reads LQKENI. The library was obtained by the immunoSEQ multiplex PCR assay. TCRdb took this table from immuneACCESS and kept in-frame rearrangements with V and J called. Such tables lack part of the clones; where checked against another copy, unresolved V genes explain under half of the gap, and the rest is unexplained. This sample is represented by around 75,000 clones; roughly 84% of them were singletons. Of the sample, about 26% is held by the ten largest clones.

This clone was counted only a few times. Its cognate antigen has yet to be identified. Per-base qualities were not stored, and no clone one base away is much larger. The TCR comes from a man aged 50 to 59 in good health. The chain employs TRBV18 and TRBJ1-5; TRBD1 matches 7 bases in the middle. Input material: blood. The DNA sequence is as follows: TGTGCCAGCTCACTTCGTGACAGGGTTCAGCCCCAGCATTTT. This encodes CASSLRDRVQPQHF.